This record covers a single TCR beta chain. What it recognizes is unknown. This sample is drawn from a study of T cell responses to AZD1222 COVID-19 vaccine. Study-wide points: Donor demographics were predominantly white British with a female majority; clonal diversity may be underestimated. At baseline, just five to seven AZD1222 recipients tested seropositive. Repertoire samples came only from after the peak T cell response.

The assay was immunoSEQ multiplex PCR, and TCRdb's table has in-frame clones only and misses some. In the table there are about 110,000 clones, 70% to 90% of which are singletons. Germline V gives CDR1 MGHRA, CDR2 YSYEKL. CDR3 length: 15 amino acids. The V end was cut by 1 base, the J end by 0 bases, with 7 bases between. This sample comprised peripheral blood, obtained 28 days after the second AZD1222 dose. The chain uses TRBV4-1 and TRBJ2-1, with unresolved D. The clonotype originates from an adult who received the AZD1222 COVID-19 vaccine. This chain's CDR3 is CASSQAESSYNEQFF. In DNA, the CDR3 is TGCGCCAGCAGCCAAGCCGAGAGCTCCTACAATGAGCAGTTCTTC.